Listed here are 2 T cell receptor beta chains from one sample, sequenced in a study of glioma-infiltrating T cells. The iRepertoire nested amplicon-rescue multiplex PCR amplified TCR alpha and beta CDR3s from RNA. Using its own MiXCR run on the multiplex PCR reads, TCRdb lists one record per CDR3 protein. The sample has approximately 120,000 distinct CDR3 sequences, 20% to 25% seen once. The material sequenced was glioma tissue, nonneoplastic brain tissue, or PBMCs (not recorded which). Receptors originate from a human donor with low-grade glioma or glioblastoma, undergoing nonglioma brain surgery, or in good health (not recorded which).

Many counts were recorded for this clonotype. The rearrangement links TRBV4-3 to TRBJ2-7, with D possibly being TRBD2 (5 bases). Trimming left V 1 base short and J 3 bases short, with 7 bases between. Per the germline V gene, CDR1 is LGHNA and CDR2 is YSLEER. The CDR3 totals 13 residues. For the CDR3, the DNA is TGCGCCAGCAGCCAAGTTGGGAGCTACGAGCAGTACTTC. Its protein is CASSQVGSYEQYF.

This clonotype was counted ten times or more. This sequence joins TRBV27 and TRBJ2-7; no definite D call. The CDR3 has 13 amino acids. The germline V gene encodes CDR1 MNHEY and CDR2 SMNVEV (reference sequence). V lost 2 bases and J 4 bases, leaving 9 bases between the germline ends. The DNA of the CDR3 is TGTGCCAGCAGTTTAAATGACCCTTACGAGCAGTACTTC. This encodes CASSLNDPYEQYF.